The 14 T cell receptor beta chains listed next were all sequenced from one sample in a study of T cell repertoires in cytomegalovirus infection. Using its own MiXCR run on the reads, TCRdb lists one record per CDR3 protein. In the table there are approximately 200,000 distinct CDR3 sequences, roughly 28% of which are singletons. Source material: PBMCs. The receptors were sampled from a human donor in good health (CMV status not recorded). Some clones in this sample may be carry-over from other donors' samples.

The chain is built from TRBV6-5 and TRBJ2-7; no clear D gene. Trimming removed 4 bases from V and 5 bases from J, with 6 bases in between. From germline, CDR1 is MNHEY and CDR2 SVGAGI. The CDR3 runs 11 residues. The CDR3 region has the DNA TGTGCCAGCAGTTTTGATAACGAGCAGTACTTC. The encoded protein is CASSFDNEQYF.

The chain joins TRBV20-1 to TRBJ2-3; TRBD1 might be the D (6 bases). Trimming removed 0 bases at V and 2 bases at J, with 12 bases between. CDR3 length equals 15 residues. Germline V gives CDR1 DFQATT, CDR2 SNEGSKA (reference sequence). DNA for the CDR3: TGCAGTGCTAGAGATCCCGAGGGACACACAGATACGCAGTATTTT. This codes for CSARDPEGHTDTQYF.

This clonotype was seen many times. The chain is built from TRBV7-2 and TRBJ1-2; D possibly corresponds to TRBD1 (6 bases). Trimming pared 2 bases from V and 5 bases from J, leaving 39 bases between. Per the germline V gene, CDR1 is SGHTA and CDR2 is FQGNSA. The CDR3 runs 23 residues. CDR3 residues: CASSLTPFLGTKEDSREGYGYTF. CDR3 in DNA: TGTGCCAGCAGCTTAACCCCTTTTTTAGGGACAAAGGAAGACTCTCGCGAGGGATATGGCTACACCTTC. Complete variable domain (other parts from reference TRBV7-2 and TRBJ1-2): GAGVSQSPSNKVTEKGKDVELRCDPISGHTALYWYRQSLGQGLEFLIYFQGNSAPDKSGLPSDRFSAERTGGSVSTLTIQRTQQEDSAVYLCASSLTPFLGTKEDSREGYGYTFGSGTRLTVV.

This clonotype was seen a handful of times. The rearrangement links TRBV11-2 to TRBJ2-7, with D perhaps matching TRBD1 (6 bases). The V gene's germline CDR1 is SGHAT and CDR2 FQNNGV. The V and J ends lost 5 bases and 4 bases respectively, with 12 bases between them. The CDR3 is 13 amino acids. CDR3 loop: CASSPTGLYEQYF. The CDR3 DNA follows: TGTGCCAGCAGCCCTACAGGGCTTTACGAGCAGTACTTC. Filled out from reference TRBV11-2 and TRBJ2-7, the complete variable domain reads EAGVAQSPRYKIIEKRQSVAFWCNPISGHATLYWYQQILGQGPKLLIQFQNNGVVDDSQLPKDRFSAERLKGVDSTLKIQPAKLEDSAVYLCASSPTGLYEQYFGPGTRLTVT.

The chain has TRBV9 and TRBJ2-3, with D possibly matching TRBD1 (6 bases). The V end lost 3 bases, the J end lost 2 bases, and 16 bases lay between the germline ends. The germline gives CDR1 SGDLS, CDR2 YYNGEE. The CDR3 runs 16 residues. This CDR3 reads CASSGLRTANTDTQYF. CDR3 DNA: TGTGCCAGCAGCGGACTGCGGACAGCCAACACAGATACGCAGTATTTT.

This clonotype is labeled as large (0.1 to 1%). The chain employs TRBV7-6 and TRBJ1-1, with TRBD1 as a possible D gene (6 bases). The CDR3 loop spans 15 amino acids. Trimming left V 2 bases short and J 1 base short, with 11 bases between. CDR1 and CDR2 (germline): SGHVS, FNYEAQ. As DNA, the CDR3 is TGTGCCAGCAGCTTATCTGTCAGGGGGAACACTGAAGCTTTCTTT. Encoded protein: CASSLSVRGNTEAFF. Supplemented by reference TRBV7-6 and TRBJ1-1, the full variable domain reads GAGVSQSPRYKVTKRGQDVALRCDPISGHVSLYWYRQALGQGPEFLTYFNYEAQQDKSGLPNDRFSAERPEGSISTLTIQRTEQRDSAMYRCASSLSVRGNTEAFFGQGTRLTVV.

The genes are TRBV25-1 and TRBJ1-4; D may be TRBD1 (6 bases). V lost 0 bases and J 6 bases, leaving 11 bases between the germline ends. Germline V gene lookup returns CDR1 MGHDK and CDR2 SYGVNS. The CDR3 extends over 15 amino acids. CDR3 DNA: TGTGCCAGCAGTGAATATTCTGGGGGCGATGAAAAACTGTTTTTT. Protein product: CASSEYSGGDEKLFF.

The chain uses TRBV2 and TRBJ2-7; the match to TRBD1 covers 9 bases. The J segment lost 1 base and the V segment lost 6 bases, leaving 4 bases of the junction unmatched. Per the germline V gene, CDR1 is SNHLY and CDR2 is FYNNEI. CDR3 length: 14 residues. The chain's CDR3 is CASRGDRDSYEQYF. The CDR3 DNA reads as TGTGCCAGCAGGGGGGACAGGGATTCCTACGAGCAGTACTTC.

In this sample, this clonotype turned up a few times. The rearrangement joins TRBV5-5 to TRBJ1-5, with D perhaps TRBD1 (5 bases). Germline V gives CDR1 SGHKS, CDR2 YYEKEE (reference sequence). The V end was cut by 0 bases, the J end by 5 bases, with 6 bases between. The CDR3 sequence is 13 residues long. CDR3 protein: CASSLETDQPQHF. The CDR3 bases are TGTGCCAGCAGCTTGGAGACAGATCAGCCCCAGCATTTT.

The chain employs TRBV6-6 and TRBJ2-3; TRBD1 matches 12 bases. The germline gives CDR1 MNHNY, CDR2 SVGAGI (reference sequence). The V gene end was trimmed by 6 bases and the J gene end by 0 bases; junction bases not matched to a gene: 10. CDR3 length equals 18 residues. In nucleotides, the CDR3 is TGTGCCAGCAGCTCGGGACAGGGGGCCACTATTAGCACAGATACGCAGTATTTT. It is translated as CASSSGQGATISTDTQYF.

This chain joins TRBV10-3 and TRBJ2-3, with no clear D. The CDR3 is made up of 11 amino acids. Trimming left V 8 bases short and J 1 base short, with 4 bases between. CDR1 is ENHRY, CDR2 SYGVKD, per germline. Here the CDR3 reads CAIDRTDTQYF. The CDR3 DNA follows: TGTGCCATCGACCGCACAGATACGCAGTATTTT.

This clonotype was counted only a few times. This chain links TRBV6-5 with TRBJ1-1; 7 bases are shared with TRBD1. The CDR3 runs to 12 residues. The germline CDR1 and CDR2 sequences are MNHEY and SVGAGI. The V and J ends lost 6 bases and 6 bases, in that order; junction bases with no gene match: 4. The CDR3 region is CASSSGTAEAFF. The CDR3 DNA reads TGTGCCAGCAGCAGTGGGACAGCTGAAGCTTTCTTT.

The chain employs TRBV5-5 and TRBJ2-5, with D hard to call. The germline CDR1 and CDR2 sequences are SGHKS and YYEKEE (reference sequence). The germline V and J ends were trimmed by 0 bases and 5 bases, with 11 bases remaining between them. The CDR3 runs to 14 residues. DNA for the CDR3: TGTGCCAGCAGCTTGGCCGGGTTTATGGAGACCCAGTACTTC. As protein: CASSLAGFMETQYF.

The V and J genes are TRBV12-3 or TRBV12-4 and TRBJ1-6; D remains ambiguous. There are 16 residues in the CDR3. Trimming shortened V by 5 bases and J by 4 bases, and 15 bases separated the two germline ends. CDR3 sequence reads: CASSPSPELYNSPLHF. The CDR3 nucleotides are TGTGCCAGCAGTCCCTCCCCAGAACTTTATAATTCACCCCTCCACTTT.